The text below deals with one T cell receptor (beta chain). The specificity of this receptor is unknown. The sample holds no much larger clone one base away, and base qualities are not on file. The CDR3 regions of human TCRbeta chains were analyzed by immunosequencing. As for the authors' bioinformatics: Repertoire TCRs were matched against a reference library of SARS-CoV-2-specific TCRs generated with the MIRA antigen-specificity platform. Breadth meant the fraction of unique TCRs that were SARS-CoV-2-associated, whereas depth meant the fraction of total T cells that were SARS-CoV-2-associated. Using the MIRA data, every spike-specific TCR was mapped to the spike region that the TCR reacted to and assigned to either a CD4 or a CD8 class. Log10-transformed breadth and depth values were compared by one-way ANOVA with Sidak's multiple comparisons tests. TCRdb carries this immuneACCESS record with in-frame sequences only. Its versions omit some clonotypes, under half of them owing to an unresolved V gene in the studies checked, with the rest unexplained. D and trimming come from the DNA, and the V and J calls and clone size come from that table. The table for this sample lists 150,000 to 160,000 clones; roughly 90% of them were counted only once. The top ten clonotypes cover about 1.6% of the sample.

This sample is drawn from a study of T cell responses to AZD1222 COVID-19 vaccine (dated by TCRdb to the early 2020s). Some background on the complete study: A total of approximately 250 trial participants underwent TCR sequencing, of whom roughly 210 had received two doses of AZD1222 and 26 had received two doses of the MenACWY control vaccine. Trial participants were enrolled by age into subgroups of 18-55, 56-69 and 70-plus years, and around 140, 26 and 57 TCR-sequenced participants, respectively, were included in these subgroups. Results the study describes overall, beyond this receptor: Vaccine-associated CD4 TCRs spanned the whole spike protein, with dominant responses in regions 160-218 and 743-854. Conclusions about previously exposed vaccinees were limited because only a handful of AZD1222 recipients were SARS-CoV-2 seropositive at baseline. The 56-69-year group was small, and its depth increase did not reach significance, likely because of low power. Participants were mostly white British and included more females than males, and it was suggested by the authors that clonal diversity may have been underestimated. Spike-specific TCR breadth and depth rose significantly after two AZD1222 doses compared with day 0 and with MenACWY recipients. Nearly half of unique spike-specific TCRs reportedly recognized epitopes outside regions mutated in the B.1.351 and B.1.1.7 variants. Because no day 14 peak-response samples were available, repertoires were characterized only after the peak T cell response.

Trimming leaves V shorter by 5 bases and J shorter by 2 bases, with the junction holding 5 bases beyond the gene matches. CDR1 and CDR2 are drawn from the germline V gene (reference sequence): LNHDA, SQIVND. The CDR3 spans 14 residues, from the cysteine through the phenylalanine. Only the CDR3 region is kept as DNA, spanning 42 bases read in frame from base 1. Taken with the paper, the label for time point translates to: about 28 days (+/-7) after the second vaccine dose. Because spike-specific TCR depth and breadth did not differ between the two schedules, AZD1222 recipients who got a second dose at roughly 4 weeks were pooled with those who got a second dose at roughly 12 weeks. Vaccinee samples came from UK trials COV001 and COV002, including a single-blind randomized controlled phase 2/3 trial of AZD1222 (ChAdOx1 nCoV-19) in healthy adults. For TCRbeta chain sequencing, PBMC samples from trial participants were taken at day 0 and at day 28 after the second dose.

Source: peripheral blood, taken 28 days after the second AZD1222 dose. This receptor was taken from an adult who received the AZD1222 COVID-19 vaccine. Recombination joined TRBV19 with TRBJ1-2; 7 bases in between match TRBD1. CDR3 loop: CASSETGSNYGYTF. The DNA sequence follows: TGTGCCAGTAGTGAGACAGGGAGCAACTATGGCTACACCTTC.